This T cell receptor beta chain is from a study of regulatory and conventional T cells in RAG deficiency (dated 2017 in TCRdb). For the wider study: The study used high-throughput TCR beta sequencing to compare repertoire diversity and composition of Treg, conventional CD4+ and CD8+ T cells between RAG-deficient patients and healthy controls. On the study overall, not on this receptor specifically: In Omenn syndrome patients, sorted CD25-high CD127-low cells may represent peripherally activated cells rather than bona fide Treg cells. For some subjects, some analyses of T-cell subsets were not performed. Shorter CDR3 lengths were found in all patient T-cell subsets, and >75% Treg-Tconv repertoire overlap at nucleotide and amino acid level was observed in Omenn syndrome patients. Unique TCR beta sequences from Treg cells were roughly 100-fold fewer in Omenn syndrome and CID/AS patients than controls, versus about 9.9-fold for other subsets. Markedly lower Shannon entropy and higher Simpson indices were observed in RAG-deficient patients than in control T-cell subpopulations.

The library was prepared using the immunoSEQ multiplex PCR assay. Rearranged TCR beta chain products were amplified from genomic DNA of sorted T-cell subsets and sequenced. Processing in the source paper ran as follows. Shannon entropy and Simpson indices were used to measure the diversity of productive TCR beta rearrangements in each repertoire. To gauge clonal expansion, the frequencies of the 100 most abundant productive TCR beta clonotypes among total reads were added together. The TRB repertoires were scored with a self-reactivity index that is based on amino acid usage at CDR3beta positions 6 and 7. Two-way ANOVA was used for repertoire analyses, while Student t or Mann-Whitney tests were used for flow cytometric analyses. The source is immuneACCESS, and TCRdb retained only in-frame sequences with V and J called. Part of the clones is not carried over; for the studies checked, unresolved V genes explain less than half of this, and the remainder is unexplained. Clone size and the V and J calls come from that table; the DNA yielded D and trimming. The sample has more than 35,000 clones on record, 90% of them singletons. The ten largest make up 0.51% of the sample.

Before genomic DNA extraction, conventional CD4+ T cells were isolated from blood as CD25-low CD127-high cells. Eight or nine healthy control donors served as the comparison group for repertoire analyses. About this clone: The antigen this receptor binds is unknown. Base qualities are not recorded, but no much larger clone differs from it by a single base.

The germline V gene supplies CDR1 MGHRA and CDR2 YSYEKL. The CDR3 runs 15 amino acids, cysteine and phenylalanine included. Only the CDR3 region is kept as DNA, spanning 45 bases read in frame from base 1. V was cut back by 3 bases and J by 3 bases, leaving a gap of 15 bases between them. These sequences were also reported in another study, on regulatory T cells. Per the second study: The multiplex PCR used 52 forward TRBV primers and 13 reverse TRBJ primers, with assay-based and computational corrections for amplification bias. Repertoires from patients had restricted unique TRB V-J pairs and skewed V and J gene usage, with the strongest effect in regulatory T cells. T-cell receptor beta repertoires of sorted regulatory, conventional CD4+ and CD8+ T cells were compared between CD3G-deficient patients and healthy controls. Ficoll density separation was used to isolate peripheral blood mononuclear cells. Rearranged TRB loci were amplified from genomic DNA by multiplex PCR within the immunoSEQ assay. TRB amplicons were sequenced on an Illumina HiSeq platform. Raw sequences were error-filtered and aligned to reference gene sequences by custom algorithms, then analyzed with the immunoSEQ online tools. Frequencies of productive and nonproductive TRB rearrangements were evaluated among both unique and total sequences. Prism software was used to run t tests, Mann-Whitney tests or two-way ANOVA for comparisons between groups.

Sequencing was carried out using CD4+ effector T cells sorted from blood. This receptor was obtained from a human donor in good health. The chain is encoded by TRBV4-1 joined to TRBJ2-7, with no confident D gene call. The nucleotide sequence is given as TGCGCCAGCAGCCAGGGTATTGAGGACCTCTACGAGCAGTACTTC. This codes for CASSQGIEDLYEQYF.